A single sample gave rise to the 4 T cell receptor beta chains below, sequenced in a study of PD-L1 blockade in urothelial cancer. The data were produced by immunoSEQ multiplex PCR, yet TCRdb's version contains in-frame clones alone and is incomplete. The sample yields roughly 45,000 clones, 70% to 90% seen once. The time point here: pretreatment peripheral blood. This specimen was PBMCs, taken around atezolizumab (anti-PD-L1) treatment. The receptors come from a man in his sixties with urothelial cancer.

V and J are TRBV5-4 and TRBJ2-2; no reliable D call. Germline-derived CDR1 and CDR2 are SGHNT and YYREEE (reference sequence). CDR3 size: 14 residues. V lost 4 bases to trimming and J lost 4 bases, with 11 bases between them. CDR3: CASSPETGTGELFF. The DNA for the CDR3 is TGTGCCAGCAGCCCTGAGACGGGCACCGGGGAGCTGTTTTTT.

This chain connects TRBV4-2 to TRBJ2-3; TRBD2 aligns across 7 bases. The CDR3 contains 14 residues. Germline CDR1 LGHNA, CDR2 YNFKEQ. V gave up 6 bases and J gave up 3 bases; unmatched junction bases: 6. CDR3 protein: CASSRDSGTDTQYF. In DNA, the CDR3 is TGTGCCAGCAGTCGGGATAGCGGGACAGATACGCAGTATTTT.

This clone was seen more than once but under ten times. The chain has TRBV4-1 and TRBJ1-5; D is possibly TRBD1 (6 bases). The V and J ends lost 0 bases and 5 bases respectively, with 11 bases between them. Germline CDR1 is MGHRA and CDR2 is YSYEKL. This CDR3 spans 15 amino acids. CDR3 sequence (DNA): TGCGCCAGCAGCCAAGATGGGCCAGGGGATCAGCCCCAGCATTTT. It translates to CASSQDGPGDQPQHF.

In its sample, this clone was seen a few times. The CDR3 DNA is TGTGCCAGCGAGCGCTACAATGAGCAGTTCTTC. This codes for CASERYNEQFF. The chain carries TRBV7-9 and TRBJ2-1; no clear D gene. V was clipped by 8 bases and J by 3 bases, with 5 bases between them. Looked up from germline, CDR1 is SEHNR and CDR2 is FQNEAQ (reference sequence). The length of the CDR3 is 11 residues.